One and the same sample provided the 32 T cell receptor beta chains below, sequenced in a study of T cell clonality in common variable immunodeficiency. This table comes from immunoSEQ multiplex PCR, and its TCRdb copy is limited to in-frame clones, with some not included. Altogether approximately 50,000 clones were found in the sample, and no singletons occur. The specimen was peripheral blood mononuclear cells. The source is a person aged 18 to 70 in good health.

This clone was observed at least ten times. The observed sequence ends 3 residues before the CDR3 terminus, with the missing tail filled in from the germline J gene. The chain couples TRBV7-2 to TRBJ1-6, with 11 bases lining up with TRBD1. This CDR3 has 15 residues. In germline, CDR1 is SGHTA, CDR2 FQGNSA. V was pared by 5 bases and J by 11 bases, with 8 bases of the junction left unmatched. This CDR3 is CASSPWTGGLTPLHF. The CDR3 bases that were read are TGTGCCAGCAGCCCGTGGACAGGGGGCTTGACACCC.

This clone was seen ten or more times. Coverage ceases 3 residues before the CDR3 finishes, and the germline J gene fills in the end. The chain links TRBV4-1 to TRBJ1-1; 8 bases map to TRBD1. This CDR3 has 15 residues. Germline V gene data show CDR1 as MGHRA and CDR2 as YSYEKL. V lost 4 bases and J lost 1; bases outside the gene matches: 5. The CDR3 DNA, read in part, is TGCGCCAGCAGCCGACTCGGACAGGGGAACACTGAA. The encoded protein is CASSRLGQGNTE. The whole CDR3 region reads CASSRLGQGNTEAFF.

This clone has ten or more counts. The read halts 3 residues ahead of the CDR3 end, with the missing end drawn from the germline J gene. This chain uses TRBV7-7 with TRBJ2-1; 9 nucleotides line up with TRBD1. J was trimmed by 1 base and V by 3 bases; bases with no gene match: 1. CDR1 is SSHAT and CDR2 is FNYEAQ in the germline V gene (reference sequence). The CDR3 contains 15 residues. Incomplete CDR3 DNA: TGTGCCAGCAGCTTGGACAGGGGATCCTACAATGAG. It is translated as CASSLDRGSYNE. The complete CDR3 protein is CASSLDRGSYNEQFF.

This clone was observed many times. The sequenced part of the CDR3 DNA is TGTGCCTGGAGTATCACAGGGGACCAGCCC. This sequence encodes CAWSITGDQP. The full CDR3 protein is CAWSITGDQPQHF. The gene calls are TRBV30 and TRBJ1-5; 7 nucleotides line up with TRBD1. The missing CDR3 end, 3 residues past where the read stops, is filled in from the germline J gene. V lost 2 bases and J lost 7; bases outside the gene matches: 5. The CDR3 is made up of 13 amino acids. Germline V CDR1 and CDR2: GTSNPN, SVGIG (reference sequence). Full variable domain (rest looked up from reference TRBV30 and TRBJ1-5): SQTIHQWPATLVQPVGSPLSLECTVEGTSNPNLYWYRQAAGRGLQLLFYSVGIGQISSEVPQNLSASRPQDRQFILSSKKLLLSDSGFYLCAWSITGDQPQHFGDGTRLSIL.

About this clone: Coverage ceases 3 residues before the CDR3 finishes, and the germline J gene fills in the end. The chain couples TRBV19 to TRBJ1-2; D unclear. The CDR3 spans 16 residues. Germline V gene sequence: CDR1 LNHDA, CDR2 SQIVND (reference sequence). The CDR3: CASSIIAGERIDTYTF. The CDR3 bases that were read are TGTGCCAGTAGTATCATAGCGGGAGAGAGGATAGATACC.

On this clone: With the read ending 3 residues before the CDR3 end, the germline J gene is used to fill in that end. V and J are TRBV10-2 and TRBJ2-4, with TRBD1 as a possible D gene (6 bases). This CDR3 region has 13 residues. The V gene's germline CDR1 is WSHSY and CDR2 SAAADI. Trimming took 7 bases from V and 5 from J, leaving 12 bases between them. The CDR3: CASTSAGENIQYF. The part of the CDR3 DNA that was read is TGCGCCAGCACGTCAGCAGGGGAAAACATT.

This clone was counted ten times or more. The CDR3 extends 3 residues past the end of the read, so its final part is completed from the germline J gene. This chain links TRBV20-1 with TRBJ2-1; 12 bases fit TRBD2. Unmatched junction bases numbered 0, after V lost 6 bases and J lost 9 bases. CDR1 and CDR2 (germline): DFQATT, SNEGSKA (reference sequence). The CDR3 totals 11 residues. Here the CDR3 reads CSAGLAGEQFF. The sequenced part of the CDR3 DNA is TGCAGTGCGGGACTAGCGGGTGAG.

This clone occurred many times. CDR3 DNA (partial): TGTGCCAGCAGTTACCTCCGCGGACAGGAGATGAATGAAAAA. Translation: CASSYLRGQEMNEK. The entire CDR3 protein reads CASSYLRGQEMNEKLFF. This sequence joins TRBV6-2 or TRBV6-3 and TRBJ1-4, with TRBD1 identical over 7 bases. The read comes to an end 3 residues before the CDR3 does, leaving the germline J gene to fill in the end. The CDR3 is 17 amino acids. The germline CDR1 and CDR2 sequences are MNHEY and SVGEGT. The trim removed 2 bases at V and 5 bases at J, leaving 11 bases unmatched.

This clone appeared many times. The read falls 3 residues short of the CDR3 end, and the missing part is taken from the germline J gene. V usage is TRBV5-1 and J usage is TRBJ1-1; D is uncertain. V dropped 2 bases and J dropped 1 base, with 9 bases sitting between them. CDR1 SGHRS and CDR2 YFSETQ come from the germline V gene. The CDR3 spans 14 residues. The part of the CDR3 DNA that was read is TGCGCCAGCAGCTTCGCGTCGCAGAACACTGAA. Its translation: CASSFASQNTE. The whole CDR3 is CASSFASQNTEAFF.

This clone was detected ten times or more. With the read ending 3 residues before the CDR3 end, the germline J gene is used to fill in that end. V and J are TRBV5-1 and TRBJ2-1, with 8 nucleotides matching TRBD2. J gave up 0 bases and V 4 bases, and 6 bases lay outside the gene matches. This CDR3 is 16 amino acids long. Germline V gene lookup returns CDR1 SGHRS and CDR2 YFSETQ. CDR3 region: CASSGSGGYSYNEQFF. Partial CDR3 DNA: TGCGCCAGCAGCGGGTCGGGGGGGTACTCCTACAATGAG.

This clone was counted ten times or more. The read is 3 residues too short to cover the CDR3 end, so that end is filled in from the germline J gene. The gene calls are TRBV11-2 and TRBJ2-2, with D possibly matching TRBD1 (6 bases). CDR1 is SGHAT, CDR2 FQNNGV, per germline. Trimming cost V 3 bases and J 4 bases, with 12 bases left between them. The CDR3 consists of 15 residues. The CDR3 DNA, read in part, is TGTGCCAGCAGCTTCGACAGGCTGGGCACCGGGGAG. The encoded protein is CASSFDRLGTGE. The entire CDR3 reads CASSFDRLGTGELFF.

This clone was seen repeatedly, ten times or more. The read gets to within 3 residues of the CDR3 end, and the germline J gene fills in the rest. The gene calls are TRBV5-1 and TRBJ1-6; 11 bases are a match to TRBD1. The ends lost 0 bases at V and 7 bases at J; junction bases unmatched: 9. This CDR3 region has 18 residues. Germline CDR1 SGHRS, CDR2 YFSETQ. The CDR3 protein is CASSLVDRGRVKNSPLHF. CDR3 DNA (partial): TGCGCCAGCAGCTTGGTGGACAGGGGGCGAGTGAAAAATTCACCC.

Points on this clone: The CDR3 goes on 3 residues after the read ends, and that part is filled in from the germline J gene. The chain carries TRBV5-5 and TRBJ1-1; D is possibly TRBD1 (5 bases). Between the trimmed V and J ends, which lost 4 bases and 4 bases, there was a span of 17 bases. From germline, CDR1 is SGHKS and CDR2 YYEKEE (reference sequence). This CDR3 is built from 15 residues. The part of the CDR3 DNA that was read is TGTGCCAGCAGCCTAGAAACGCTGAGGGGCACTGAA. Translated, it gives CASSLETLRGTE. The full CDR3 is CASSLETLRGTEAFF. Full variable domain (missing parts from reference TRBV5-5 and TRBJ1-1): DAGVTQSPTHLIKTRGQQVTLRCSPISGHKSVSWYQQVLGQGPQFIFQYYEKEERGRGNFPDRFSARQFPNYSSELNVNALLLGDSALYLCASSLETLRGTEAFFGQGTRLTVV.

This clone has just a few counts. The read gets to within 3 residues of the CDR3 end, and the germline J gene fills in the rest. This chain joins TRBV19 and TRBJ2-2; D is unresolved. This CDR3 spans 15 amino acids. CDR1 and CDR2 (germline): LNHDA, SQIVND (reference sequence). CDR3 DNA, as far as it was read: TGTGCCAGTAGTACAGACGGTGCAACTAATGAAAAG. Protein: CASSTDGATNEK. The whole CDR3 is CASSTDGATNEKLFF. The variable domain in full, completed from reference TRBV19 and TRBJ2-2, reads DGGITQSPKYLFRKEGQNVTLSCEQNLNHDAMYWYRQDPGQGLRLIYYSQIVNDFQKGDIAEGYSVSREKKESFPLTVTSAQKNPTAFYLCASSTDGATNEKLFFGEGSRLTVL.

This clone was seen ten or more times. The read ends 3 residues before the CDR3 terminus; that terminus is restored from the germline J gene. This chain uses TRBV15 with TRBJ1-5, with no clear D. CDR1 is LNHNV and CDR2 is YYDKDF in the germline V gene (reference sequence). V shed 4 bases and J shed 3 bases, with 19 bases lying between them. This CDR3 comprises 17 residues. The CDR3 DNA, read in part, is TGTGCCACCAGCAACCCATCGGCAGGTTGGCACAATCAGCCC. Amino acids: CATSNPSAGWHNQP. The entire CDR3 protein is CATSNPSAGWHNQPQHF.

This clone has ten or more counts. The missing CDR3 end, 3 residues past where the read stops, is filled in from the germline J gene. This rearrangement joins TRBV18 to TRBJ2-5; 9 bases fit TRBD1. Germline V gene lookup returns CDR1 KGHSH and CDR2 LQKENI. The V segment lost 3 bases and the J segment 5 bases; nucleotides outside the gene matches: 10. The CDR3 is 16 amino acids. Incomplete CDR3 DNA: TGTGCCAGCTCACCTCCATCCGGGACAGGGCGCGAGACC. The encoded protein is CASSPPSGTGRET. The whole CDR3 is CASSPPSGTGRETQYF. The complete variable domain, with remaining parts taken from reference TRBV18 and TRBJ2-5, reads NAGVMQNPRHLVRRRGQEARLRCSPMKGHSHVYWYRQLPEEGLKFMVYLQKENIIDESGMPKERFSAEFPKEGPSILRIQQVVRGDSAAYFCASSPPSGTGRETQYFGPGTRLLVL.

This clone was seen at least ten times. CDR3 DNA (partial): TGCAGTGCTACCTTGACAGGGATCGAGACC. This gives the protein CSATLTGIET. The entire CDR3 sequence reads CSATLTGIETQYF. The chain uses TRBV20-1 and TRBJ2-5; TRBD1 matches 7 bases. The observed sequence ends 3 residues before the CDR3 terminus, with the missing tail filled in from the germline J gene. The CDR3 is 13 residues long. The trim removed 4 bases at V and 5 bases at J, leaving 7 bases unmatched. CDR1 is DFQATT and CDR2 is SNEGSKA in the germline V gene (reference sequence).

In this sample, this clone turned up many times. The CDR3 is cut off 3 residues early in the read; its end comes from the germline J gene. The chain joins TRBV29-1 to TRBJ2-4, with a tentative D call TRBD1 (5 bases). The CDR3 has 13 residues. Germline CDR1 and CDR2: SQVTM and ANQGSEA. The part of the CDR3 DNA that was read is TGCAGCGTTGAAGACAAGGGGCCCTATGGT. The encoded protein is CSVEDKGPYG. In full, the CDR3 is CSVEDKGPYGQYF.

The sample holds many counts of this clone. The read is 3 residues too short to cover the CDR3 end, so that end is filled in from the germline J gene. The V gene is TRBV12-3 or TRBV12-4, the J gene TRBJ2-5, with 8 bases identical to TRBD1. The trim removed 6 bases at V and 1 base at J, leaving 7 bases unmatched. CDR3 length equals 15 residues. This chain's CDR3 is CASSSDRAIQETQYF. The CDR3 bases that were read are TGTGCCAGCAGCTCGGACAGGGCGATCCAAGAGACC.

In regard to this clone: The CDR3 goes on 3 residues after the read ends, and that part is filled in from the germline J gene. The rearrangement joins TRBV6-4 to TRBJ1-2, with 11 bases lining up with TRBD1. The CDR3 length is 15 residues. The V gene end was trimmed by 6 bases and the J gene end by 4 bases; junction bases not matched to a gene: 7. Germline CDR1 and CDR2: MRHNA and SNTAGT. Incomplete CDR3 DNA: TGTGCCAGCAGCGCTGGGACAGGGGGATCCTATGGC. It encodes CASSAGTGGSYG. The whole CDR3 sequence reads CASSAGTGGSYGYTF.

This clone was recorded at least ten times. The read halts 3 residues ahead of the CDR3 end, with the missing end drawn from the germline J gene. The chain is built from TRBV19 and TRBJ2-1; unclear D gene. Germline CDR1 and CDR2: LNHDA and SQIVND (reference sequence). This CDR3 spans 14 amino acids. V lost 0 bases to trimming and J lost 9 bases, with 12 bases between them. CDR3 bases read: TGTGCCAGTAGTATAGACCCTACTATGCCTGAG. Amino acids: CASSIDPTMPE. The full-length CDR3 reads as CASSIDPTMPEQFF.

This clone came up many times. CDR3 DNA (partial): TGTGCCAGCAGCTTGAGGGGTATTAGAGGC. Amino acid sequence: CASSLRGIRG. The whole CDR3 protein is CASSLRGIRGYTF. The rearrangement joins TRBV5-6 to TRBJ1-2, with D possibly being TRBD1 (5 bases). The DNA ends 3 residues before the CDR3 does, and the rest of the CDR3 is filled in from the germline J gene. From germline, CDR1 is SGHDT and CDR2 YYEEEE. This CDR3 spans 13 amino acids.

This clone was observed at least ten times. The read finishes 3 residues shy of the CDR3 end, and the germline J gene is used to complete it. The chain joins TRBV10-1 to TRBJ2-3; D remains ambiguous. V dropped 4 bases and J dropped 2 bases, with 7 bases sitting between them. Germline CDR1 reads WNHNN; CDR2 reads SYGVQD (reference sequence). The CDR3 covers 13 residues. This chain's CDR3 is CASSAQSTDTQYF. The DNA read from the CDR3 is TGCGCCAGCAGTGCCCAGTCCACAGATACG.

This clone was found many times. The read finishes 3 residues shy of the CDR3 end, and the germline J gene is used to complete it. The V and J genes are TRBV19 and TRBJ1-2; D perhaps matches TRBD1 (6 bases). Germline-derived CDR1 and CDR2 are LNHDA and SQIVND (reference sequence). This CDR3 region has 15 residues. V was pared by 0 bases and J by 2 bases, with 10 bases between. CDR3 region: CASSIERGQNYGYTF. CDR3 DNA, as far as it was read: TGTGCCAGTAGTATAGAGCGGGGGCAGAACTATGGC.

This clone was seen many times. The read falls 3 residues short of the CDR3 end, and the missing part is taken from the germline J gene. V gene TRBV7-9 combines with J gene TRBJ2-5, with TRBD2 identical over 7 bases. The CDR3 length is 15 residues. V shed 5 bases, J shed 5 bases, and the junction held 11 bases outside the gene matches. The germline V gene has CDR1 SEHNR and CDR2 FQNEAQ (reference sequence). The CDR3 loop is CASSPSGGPGETQYF. The sequenced part of the CDR3 DNA is TGTGCCAGCAGCCCTAGCGGTGGCCCGGGGGAGACC.

There are many counts of this clone. The read ends 3 residues before the CDR3 terminus; that terminus is restored from the germline J gene. The chain recombines TRBV19 with TRBJ2-1; 9 bases align to TRBD2. This CDR3 is built from 17 residues. J was trimmed by 4 bases and V by 0 bases; bases with no gene match: 7. Per the germline V gene, CDR1 is LNHDA and CDR2 is SQIVND (reference sequence). The covered CDR3 bases are TGTGCCAGTAGTATAGAACGACTAGCGGACGGATACAATGAG. This encodes CASSIERLADGYNE. From start to end, the CDR3 is CASSIERLADGYNEQFF.

This clone was counted ten times or more. The CDR3 end falls 3 residues outside the read, so it is completed with the germline J gene. The V call is TRBV12-5, the J call TRBJ2-7; 9 positions agree with TRBD2. This CDR3 is built from 14 residues. CDR1 is LGHNT, CDR2 FRNRAP, per germline. With 2 bases clipped from V and 6 bases from J, the junction kept 5 bases outside the gene matches. The part of the CDR3 DNA that was read is TGTGCTAGTGGTTTGCTGGGACTAGCTGGCGAG. This codes for CASGLLGLAGE. The CDR3, in full, reads CASGLLGLAGEQYF.

A note on this clone: One base away lies a much larger clone, so this may be a sequencing read error. The observed sequence ends 3 residues before the CDR3 terminus, with the missing tail filled in from the germline J gene. The chain recombines TRBV13 with TRBJ2-2, with TRBD1 matching 10 bases. Germline lookup yields CDR1 PRHDT and CDR2 FYEKMQ (reference sequence). The CDR3 consists of 16 residues. The CDR3 bases that were read are TGTGCCAGCAGAGAGACAGGGGGCACGGACACCGGGAAG. The encoded protein is CASRETGGTDTGK. The CDR3 in its entirety is CASRETGGTDTGKLFF.

This clone was counted many times. A much larger clonotype is one base distant, so this may be a read error. The read gets to within 3 residues of the CDR3 end, and the germline J gene fills in the rest. The V gene is TRBV6-4, the J gene TRBJ2-2; 10 bases fit TRBD1. This CDR3 has 18 amino acids. Germline values: CDR1 MRHNA, CDR2 SNTAGT. CDR3 protein: CASSDSGQGVSGANVLFF. CDR3 DNA, as far as it was read: TGTGCCAGCAGTGACTCCGGACAGGGGGTTTCTGGGGCCAACGTG.

This clone was counted many times. The CDR3 is cut off 3 residues early in the read; its end comes from the germline J gene. The chain combines TRBV20-1 with TRBJ2-3, with D tentatively TRBD1 (5 bases). The length of the CDR3 is 14 residues. Looked up from germline, CDR1 is DFQATT and CDR2 is SNEGSKA (reference sequence). The V and J ends lost 5 bases and 5 bases respectively, with 17 bases between them. Partial CDR3 DNA: TGCAGTGCTTCAGACTTGGGGCGGAAAGATACG. Protein product: CSASDLGRKDT. The whole CDR3 protein is CSASDLGRKDTQYF.

At least ten counts were recorded for this clone. The CDR3 end falls 3 residues outside the read, so it is completed with the germline J gene. V usage is TRBV5-6 and J usage is TRBJ2-3; D is possibly TRBD1 (5 bases). Per germline, CDR1 SGHDT and CDR2 YYEEEE. The CDR3 extends over 15 amino acids. The V gene lost 5 bases and the J gene lost 4 bases, with 17 bases spanning the gap. The sequenced CDR3 bases are TGTGCCAGCAGTTCGGCCCTCGAACAGGCAGATACG. It translates to CASSSALEQADT. The CDR3 in its entirety is CASSSALEQADTQYF.

This clone was seen ten or more times. The sequence runs out 3 residues before the end of the CDR3; the remainder is reconstructed from the germline J gene. The chain recombines TRBV23-1 with TRBJ1-5, with 11 positions matching TRBD1. TRBV23-1 has ORF status, its function being uncertain. The CDR3 runs 18 residues. V shed 2 bases, J shed 4 bases, and the junction held 10 bases outside the gene matches. CDR3 DNA, as far as it was read: TGCGCCAGCAGTCAAAAGAGTCGGACAGGGGGCGGGAATCAGCCC. It encodes CASSQKSRTGGGNQP. The full-length CDR3 reads as CASSQKSRTGGGNQPQHF.